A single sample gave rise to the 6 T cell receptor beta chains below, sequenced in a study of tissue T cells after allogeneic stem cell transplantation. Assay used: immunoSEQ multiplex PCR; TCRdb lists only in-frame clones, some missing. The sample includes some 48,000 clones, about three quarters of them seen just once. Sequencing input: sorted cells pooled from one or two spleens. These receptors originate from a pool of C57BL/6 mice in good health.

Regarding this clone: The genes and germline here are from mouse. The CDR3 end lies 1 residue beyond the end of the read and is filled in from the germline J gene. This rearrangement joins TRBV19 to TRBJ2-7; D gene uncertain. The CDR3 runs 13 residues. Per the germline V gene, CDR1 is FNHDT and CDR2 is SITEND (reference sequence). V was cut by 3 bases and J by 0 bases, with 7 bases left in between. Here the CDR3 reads CASSREFSYEQYF. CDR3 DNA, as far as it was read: TGTGCCAGCAGTAGGGAGTTCTCCTATGAACAGTAC. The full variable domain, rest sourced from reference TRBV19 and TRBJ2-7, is GGIITQTPKFLIGQEGQKLTLKCQQNFNHDTMYWYRQDSGKGLRLIYYSITENDLQKGDLSEGYDASREKKSSFSLTVTSAQKNEMAVFLCASSREFSYEQYFGPGTRLTVL.

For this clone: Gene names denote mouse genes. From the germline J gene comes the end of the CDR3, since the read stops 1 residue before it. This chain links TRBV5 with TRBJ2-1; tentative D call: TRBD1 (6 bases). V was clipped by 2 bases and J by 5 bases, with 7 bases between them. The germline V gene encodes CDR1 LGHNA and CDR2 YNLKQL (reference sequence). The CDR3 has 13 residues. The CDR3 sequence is CASSQRTDAEQFF. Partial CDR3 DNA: TGTGCCAGCAGCCAAAGGACAGATGCTGAGCAGTTC.

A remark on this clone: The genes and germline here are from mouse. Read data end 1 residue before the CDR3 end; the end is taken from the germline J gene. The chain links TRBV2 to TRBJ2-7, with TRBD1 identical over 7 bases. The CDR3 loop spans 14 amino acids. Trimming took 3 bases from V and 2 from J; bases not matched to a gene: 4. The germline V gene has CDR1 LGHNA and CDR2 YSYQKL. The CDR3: CASSHTGEAYEQYF. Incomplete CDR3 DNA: TGTGCCAGCAGCCATACAGGGGAGGCCTATGAACAGTAC.

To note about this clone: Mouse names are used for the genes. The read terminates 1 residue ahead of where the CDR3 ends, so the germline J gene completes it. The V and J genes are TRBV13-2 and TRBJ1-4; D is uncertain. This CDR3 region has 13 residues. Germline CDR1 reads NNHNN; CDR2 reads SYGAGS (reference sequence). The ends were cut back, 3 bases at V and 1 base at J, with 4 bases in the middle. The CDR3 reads CASGGHSNERLFF. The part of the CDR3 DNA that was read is TGTGCCAGCGGTGGACATTCCAACGAAAGATTATTT.

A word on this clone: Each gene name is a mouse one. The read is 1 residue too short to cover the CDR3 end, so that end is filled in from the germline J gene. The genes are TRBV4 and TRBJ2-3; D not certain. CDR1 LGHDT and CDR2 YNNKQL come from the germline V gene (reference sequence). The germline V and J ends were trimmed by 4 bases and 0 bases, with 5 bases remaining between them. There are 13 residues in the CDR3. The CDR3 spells CASSFTSAETLYF. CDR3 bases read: TGTGCCAGCAGCTTTACTAGTGCAGAAACGCTGTAT.

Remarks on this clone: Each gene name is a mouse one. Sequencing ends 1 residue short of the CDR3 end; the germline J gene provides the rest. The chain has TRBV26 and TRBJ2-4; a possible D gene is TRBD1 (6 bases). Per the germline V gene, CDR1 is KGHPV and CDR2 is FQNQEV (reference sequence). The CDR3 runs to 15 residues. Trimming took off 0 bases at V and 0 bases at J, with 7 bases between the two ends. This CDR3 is CASSLSQGSQNTLYF. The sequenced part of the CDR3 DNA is TGTGCCAGCAGTCTGTCACAGGGTAGTCAAAACACCTTGTAC. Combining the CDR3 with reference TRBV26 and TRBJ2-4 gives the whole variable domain NSKVIQTPRYLVKGQGQKAKMRCIPEKGHPVVFWYQQNKNNEFKFLINFQNQEVLQQIDMTEKRFSAECPSNSPCSLEIQSSEAGDSALYLCASSLSQGSQNTLYFGAGTRLSVL.